These 8 T cell receptor beta chains share one sample of origin, sequenced in a study of cytomegalovirus exposure and HLA in healthy donors. The PCR was carried out with 60 Vbeta primers and 13 Jbeta primers. The data were produced by immunoSEQ multiplex PCR, yet TCRdb's version contains in-frame clones alone and is incomplete. The top ten clones hold about 8.3% of a sample with around 100,000 clones, about 61% of them seen once. Sequenced: PBMCs. Receptor source: a man aged 18-30 years in good health and CMV-seropositive.

The chain joins TRBV7-9 to TRBJ1-5, with D perhaps TRBD1 (5 bases). Looked up from germline, CDR1 is SEHNR and CDR2 is FQNEAQ (reference sequence). The CDR3 has 15 residues. V was pared by 5 bases and J by 6 bases, with 17 bases between. The CDR3 nucleotides are TGTGCCAGCAGCCCTGCAGGGCCGGAGAGTCAGCCCCAGCATTTT. Residues: CASSPAGPESQPQHF.

The CDR3 DNA follows: TGCGCCAGCAGCTTGCAGGGGTCGGGCACCGGGGAGCTGTTTTTT. Its translation: CASSLQGSGTGELFF. This chain joins TRBV5-1 and TRBJ2-2; D perhaps matches TRBD1 (6 bases). The CDR3 totals 15 residues. V shed 1 base and J shed 4 bases, with 11 bases lying between them. From germline, CDR1 is SGHRS and CDR2 YFSETQ.

The chain couples TRBV27 to TRBJ2-5; D is ambiguous. CDR1 MNHEY and CDR2 SMNVEV come from the germline V gene (reference sequence). The CDR3 extends over 12 amino acids. V was trimmed by 5 bases and J by 4 bases, leaving 8 bases between them. CDR3 residues: CASSHSPETQYF. The CDR3 DNA sequence: TGTGCCAGCAGTCACTCCCCAGAGACCCAGTACTTC.

V and J are TRBV7-2 and TRBJ2-7; TRBD2 matches 10 bases. J lost 6 bases, V lost 1 base, and 9 bases had no gene match. This CDR3 spans 16 amino acids. Germline assignment: CDR1 SGHTA and CDR2 FQGNSA. CDR3 sequence reads: CASSLEELAGVGEQYF. The CDR3 nucleotides are TGTGCCAGCAGCTTAGAGGAGCTAGCGGGGGTTGGCGAGCAGTACTTC.

This clone appeared a few times. The chain carries TRBV10-3 and TRBJ2-3; possible D gene TRBD1, 5 bases. V shed 3 bases and J shed 4 bases, with 14 bases lying between them. Germline CDR1 reads ENHRY; CDR2 reads SYGVKD. The CDR3 is 15 amino acids. The CDR3 sequence: CAISEGRRGADTQYF. The CDR3 DNA sequence: TGTGCCATCAGTGAAGGTCGAAGGGGTGCAGATACGCAGTATTTT.

The chain employs TRBV7-3 and TRBJ2-1; 9 bases align to TRBD1. This CDR3 has 15 amino acids. V lost 3 bases, J lost 4 bases, and 4 bases stayed unmatched. Germline CDR1 SGHTA, CDR2 FQGTGA. This chain's CDR3 is CASSLTGGTYNEQFF. The CDR3 DNA follows: TGTGCCAGCAGCTTGACAGGGGGAACGTACAATGAGCAGTTCTTC.

The genes are TRBV10-1 and TRBJ2-3; TRBD1 matches at 9 bases. This CDR3 has 15 amino acids. V dropped 0 bases and J dropped 6; count of bases not matched to a gene: 4. Germline CDR1 and CDR2: WNHNN and SYGVQD (reference sequence). The CDR3 region has the DNA TGCGCCAGCAGTGAGTCGGGGACAGGGAAGGATACGCAGTATTTT. It translates to CASSESGTGKDTQYF.

Only one count was recorded for this clone. V usage is TRBV18 and J usage is TRBJ1-6; 8 bases align to TRBD1. CDR1 is KGHSH and CDR2 is LQKENI in the germline V gene. CDR3 length: 15 residues. J was trimmed by 10 bases and V by 0 bases; bases with no gene match: 5. The CDR3 spells CASSPPGTGESPLHF. The CDR3 DNA reads TGTGCCAGCTCACCACCGGGGACAGGCGAATCACCCCTCCACTTT.